A single sample gave rise to the 5 T cell receptor beta chains below, sequenced in a study of blood T cell repertoires in COVID-19. Profiling relied on immunoSEQ multiplex PCR, and the TCRdb table lists in-frame clones only, not all of them. Of just over 650,000 clones listed, 80% to 90% were seen once; the top ten hold roughly 0.25%. Sequencing was done on a sample of peripheral blood. The receptors come from a woman younger than 35 with acute or convalescent COVID-19.

The chain joins TRBV4-3 to TRBJ2-1, with 11 positions matching TRBD2. V dropped 3 bases and J dropped 7; count of bases not matched to a gene: 8. Germline CDR1 LGHNA, CDR2 YSLEER. This CDR3 spans 16 amino acids. CDR3 sequence reads: CASSHVAGGIINEQFF. CDR3 sequence (DNA): TGCGCCAGCAGCCACGTAGCGGGGGGGATCATAAATGAGCAGTTCTTC.

The chain uses TRBV30 and TRBJ1-6; D is possibly TRBD1 (6 bases). Germline values: CDR1 GTSNPN, CDR2 SVGIG (reference sequence). The V end was cut by 2 bases, the J end by 5 bases, with 10 bases between. The CDR3 has 14 residues. In nucleotides, the CDR3 is TGTGCCTGGAGTTCCGGGACAAATAATTCACCCCTCCACTTT. Its translation: CAWSSGTNNSPLHF.

The rearrangement uses TRBV27 and TRBJ1-3, with TRBD1 matching 7 bases. The germline V gene has CDR1 MNHEY and CDR2 SMNVEV (reference sequence). The CDR3 is 17 amino acids. J was trimmed by 0 bases and V by 3 bases; bases with no gene match: 8. As DNA, the CDR3 is TGTGCCAGCAGTTTCCACGCAGGGGGGATCTCTGGAAACACCATATATTTT. Translating gives CASSFHAGGISGNTIYF.

The chain uses TRBV27 and TRBJ2-7, with 9 nucleotides matching TRBD1. V was pared by 6 bases and J by 6 bases, with 12 bases of the junction left unmatched. Germline-derived CDR1 and CDR2 are MNHEY and SMNVEV (reference sequence). The CDR3 sequence is 15 residues long. CDR3 DNA: TGTGCCAGCAGCCCCTTGGGACAGGGTCTGATCGAGCAGTACTTC. Protein sequence: CASSPLGQGLIEQYF.

The chain links TRBV5-1 to TRBJ2-3; TRBD2 matches 8 bases. Germline CDR1 is SGHRS and CDR2 is YFSETQ. This CDR3 contains 16 residues. Trimming removed 2 bases from V and 6 bases from J; junction bases left unmatched: 11. The CDR3 nucleotides are TGCGCCAGCAGCTTCTCTCCGGGACTAGGGGGGGATACGCAGTATTTT. It yields the protein CASSFSPGLGGDTQYF. Combining the CDR3 with reference TRBV5-1 and TRBJ2-3 gives the whole variable domain KAGVTQTPRYLIKTRGQQVTLSCSPISGHRSVSWYQQTPGQGLQFLFEYFSETQRNKGNFPGRFSGRQFSNSRSEMNVSTLELGDSALYLCASSFSPGLGGDTQYFGPGTRLTVL.